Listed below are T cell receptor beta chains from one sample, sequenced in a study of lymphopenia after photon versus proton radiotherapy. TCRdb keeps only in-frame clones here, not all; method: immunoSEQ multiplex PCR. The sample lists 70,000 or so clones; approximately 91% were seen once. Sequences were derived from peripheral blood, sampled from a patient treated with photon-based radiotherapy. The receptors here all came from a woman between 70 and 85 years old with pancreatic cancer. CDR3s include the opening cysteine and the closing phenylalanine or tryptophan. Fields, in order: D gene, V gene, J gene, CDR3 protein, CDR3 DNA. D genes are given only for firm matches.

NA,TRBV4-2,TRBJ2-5,CASSQYGGDRQETQYF,TGTGCCAGCAGCCAATATGGGGGGGACAGGCAAGAGACCCAGTACTTC
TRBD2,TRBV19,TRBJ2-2,CASSFWAGDGNTGELFF,TGTGCCAGTAGTTTTTGGGCGGGAGATGGGAACACCGGGGAGCTGTTTTTT
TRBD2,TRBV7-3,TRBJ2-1,CASSLTGTSGRGPSNEQFF,TGTGCCAGCAGCTTAACGGGGACTAGCGGGAGGGGTCCGTCGAATGAGCAGTTCTTC
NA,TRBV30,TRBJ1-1,CAWRKEMNTEAFF,TGTGCCTGGAGAAAGGAGATGAACACTGAAGCTTTCTTT
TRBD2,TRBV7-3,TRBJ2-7,CASRPGTSGSGHEQYF,TGTGCCAGCAGGCCAGGGACTAGCGGGAGTGGGCACGAGCAGTACTTC
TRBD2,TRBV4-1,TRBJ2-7,CASSQWSGGRLYEQYF,TGCGCCAGCAGCCAATGGTCGGGCGGGAGGTTGTACGAGCAGTACTTC
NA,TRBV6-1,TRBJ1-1,CASDRDPTAFF,TGTGCCAGTGACCGGGACCCGACGGCTTTCTTT
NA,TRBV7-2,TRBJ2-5,CASRRGGRKETQYF,TGTGCCAGCAGGCGTGGGGGGCGCAAAGAGACCCAGTACTTC
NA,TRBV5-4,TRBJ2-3,CASSIRDGFTDTQYF,TGTGCCAGCAGCATAAGGGACGGATTCACAGATACGCAGTATTTT
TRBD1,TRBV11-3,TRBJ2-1,CASSLGQGGLNEQFF,TGTGCCAGCAGCTTAGGACAGGGGGGTCTAAATGAGCAGTTCTTC
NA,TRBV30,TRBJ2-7,CAWSVLRAWGYYEQYF,TGTGCCTGGAGTGTACTGCGGGCATGGGGGTATTACGAGCAGTACTTC
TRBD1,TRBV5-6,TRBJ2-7,CASSADRGYEQYF,TGTGCCAGCAGCGCGGACAGGGGTTACGAGCAGTACTTC
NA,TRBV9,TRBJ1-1,CASSVDPVNTEAFF,TGTGCCAGCAGCGTAGACCCGGTGAACACTGAAGCTTTCTTT
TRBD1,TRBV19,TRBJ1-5,CASSIGTGYQPQHF,TGTGCCAGTAGTATTGGGACAGGGTACCAGCCCCAGCATTTT
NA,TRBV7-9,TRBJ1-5,CASSLGEGSRNQPQHF,TGTGCCAGCAGCTTAGGGGAAGGGTCGCGCAATCAGCCCCAGCATTTT
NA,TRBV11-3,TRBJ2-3,CASSPGPGDTQYF,TGTGCCAGCAGTCCCGGACCTGGAGATACGCAGTATTTT
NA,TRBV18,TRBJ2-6,CASSLELHLQSRANVLTF,TGTGCCAGCTCACTTGAATTGCATTTACAAAGTCGGGCCAACGTCCTGACTTTC
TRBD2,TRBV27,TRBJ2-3,CASSRIAGVQSTDTQYF,TGTGCCAGCAGTCGGATAGCGGGAGTTCAATCCACAGATACGCAGTATTTT
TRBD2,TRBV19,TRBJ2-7,CASSSRAGGPYEQYF,TGTGCCAGCTCCTCTAGAGCGGGAGGTCCCTACGAGCAGTACTTC
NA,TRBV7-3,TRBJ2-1,CASSFDPARGGNEQFF,TGTGCCAGCAGCTTCGACCCGGCCCGAGGCGGAAATGAGCAGTTCTTC
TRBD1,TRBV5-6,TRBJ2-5,CASSLDRGGETQYF,TGTGCCAGCAGCCTCGACAGGGGTGGAGAGACCCAGTACTTC